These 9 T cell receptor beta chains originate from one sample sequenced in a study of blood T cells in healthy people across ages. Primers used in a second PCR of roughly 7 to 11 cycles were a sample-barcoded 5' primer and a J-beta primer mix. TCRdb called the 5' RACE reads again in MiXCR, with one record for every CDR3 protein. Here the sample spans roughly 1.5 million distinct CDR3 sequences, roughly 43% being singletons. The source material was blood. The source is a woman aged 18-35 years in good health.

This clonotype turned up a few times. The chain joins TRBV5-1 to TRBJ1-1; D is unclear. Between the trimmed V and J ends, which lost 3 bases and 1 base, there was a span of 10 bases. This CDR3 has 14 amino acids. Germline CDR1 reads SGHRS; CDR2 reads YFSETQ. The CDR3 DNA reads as TGCGCCAGCAGCTGGGGTGGGCAGAACACTGAAGCTTTCTTT. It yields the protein CASSWGGQNTEAFF.

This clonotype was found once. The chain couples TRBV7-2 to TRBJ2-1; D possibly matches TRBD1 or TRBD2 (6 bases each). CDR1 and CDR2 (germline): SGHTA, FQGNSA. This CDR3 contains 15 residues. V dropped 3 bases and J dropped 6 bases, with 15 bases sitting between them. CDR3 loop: CASSFRGARGNEQFF. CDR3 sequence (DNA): TGTGCCAGCAGCTTTAGGGGGGCGCGGGGCAATGAGCAGTTCTTC.

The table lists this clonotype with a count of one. CDR3 loop: CSASSPEFSETQYF. As DNA, the CDR3 is TGCAGTGCTAGCTCGCCGGAGTTTTCAGAGACCCAGTACTTC. This chain uses TRBV20-1 with TRBJ2-4; no firm D call. The better agreement between TRBJ2-5 and the DNA end casts doubt on the J call. Germline CDR1 and CDR2: DFQATT and SNEGSKA (reference sequence). The CDR3 totals 14 residues.

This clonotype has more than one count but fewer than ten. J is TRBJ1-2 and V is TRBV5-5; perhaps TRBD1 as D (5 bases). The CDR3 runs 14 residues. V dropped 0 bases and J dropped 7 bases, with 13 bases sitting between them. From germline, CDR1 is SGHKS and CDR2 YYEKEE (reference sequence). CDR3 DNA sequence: TGTGCCAGCAGCTTGGACGGGACCCATAGTGGCTACACCTTC. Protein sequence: CASSLDGTHSGYTF.

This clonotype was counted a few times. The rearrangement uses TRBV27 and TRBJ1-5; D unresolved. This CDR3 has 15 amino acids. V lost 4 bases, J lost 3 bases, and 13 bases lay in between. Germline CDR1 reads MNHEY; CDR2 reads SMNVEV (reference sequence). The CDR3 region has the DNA TGTGCCAGCAGTTACTCGAGGAGGCTCAATCAGCCCCAGCATTTT. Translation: CASSYSRRLNQPQHF.

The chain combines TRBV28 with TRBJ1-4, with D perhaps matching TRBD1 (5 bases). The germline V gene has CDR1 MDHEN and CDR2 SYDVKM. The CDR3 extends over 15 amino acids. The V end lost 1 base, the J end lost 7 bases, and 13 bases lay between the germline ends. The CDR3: CASSLSGTHGEKLFF. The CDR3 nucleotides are TGTGCCAGCAGTTTATCCGGGACCCATGGTGAAAAACTGTTTTTT.

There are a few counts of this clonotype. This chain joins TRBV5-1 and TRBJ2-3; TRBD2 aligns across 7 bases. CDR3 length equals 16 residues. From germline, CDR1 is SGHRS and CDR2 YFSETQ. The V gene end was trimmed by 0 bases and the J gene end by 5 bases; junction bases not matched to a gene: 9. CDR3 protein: CASSLDTAGLGDTQYF. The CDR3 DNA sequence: TGCGCCAGCAGCTTGGACACAGCGGGGCTGGGAGATACGCAGTATTTT.

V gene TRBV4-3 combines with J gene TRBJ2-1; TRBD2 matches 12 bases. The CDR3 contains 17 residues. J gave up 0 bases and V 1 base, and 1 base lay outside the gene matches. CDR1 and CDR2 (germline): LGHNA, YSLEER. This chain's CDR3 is CASSQGLAGDSYNEQFF. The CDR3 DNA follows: TGCGCCAGCAGCCAAGGACTAGCGGGGGACTCCTACAATGAGCAGTTCTTC.

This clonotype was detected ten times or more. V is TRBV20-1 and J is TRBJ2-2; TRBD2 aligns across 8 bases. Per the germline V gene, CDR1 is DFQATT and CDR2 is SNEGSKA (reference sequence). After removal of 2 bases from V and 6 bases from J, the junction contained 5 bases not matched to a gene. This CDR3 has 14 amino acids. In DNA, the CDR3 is TGCAGTGCTAGACGGGAGGGCTTGTCCGGGGAGCTGTTTTTT. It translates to CSARREGLSGELFF.